The TCR beta chain described here comes from a study of blood T cell repertoires in COVID-19. The wider study: The United States, Italy and Spain were the sources of the acute and convalescent COVID-19 samples. The analysed material was cDNA or gDNA that came from T cells, B-cell-depleted T cells, or PBMCs.

With 3 bases removed from V and 4 bases from J, the gap between germline ends came to 9 bases. CDR1 is LNHDA and CDR2 is SQIVND in the germline V gene (reference sequence). The CDR3 has 13 amino acids. Original processing notes: Reference gene primer amplification gave estimated nucleated cell counts. Method: immunoSEQ multiplex PCR; TCRdb's copy keeps in-frame clones and lacks some. That table supplies the V and J calls and clone size; D and trimming were determined from the DNA. The repertoire consists of around 95,000 clones, with less than 95% occurring once and the leading ten covering roughly 5%.

Input material: peripheral blood. The sequence derives from a man aged 45-65 years with acute or convalescent COVID-19. The chain uses TRBV19 and TRBJ1-2; D is ambiguous. This CDR3 reads CASSIERVYGYTF. For the CDR3, the DNA is TGTGCCAGTAGTATCGAACGGGTCTATGGCTACACCTTC.